The rows below give T cell receptor beta chains drawn from one sample of a study of T cell responses to AZD1222 COVID-19 vaccine. TCRdb keeps only in-frame clones here, not all; method: immunoSEQ multiplex PCR. In the table there are about 67,000 clones, approximately 80% of which are singletons. The specimen was peripheral blood, collected on day 0 of AZD1222 vaccination. These receptors were obtained from an adult in good health. CDR3s include the opening cysteine and the closing phenylalanine or tryptophan. The order of the fields is V gene, clone size, J gene, D gene, CDR3 DNA, CDR3 protein. D genes are given only for firm matches. The listing skips clone size in some rows; elsewhere it reads once, few, many or a size class.

TRBV3-1/TRBV3-2	.	TRBJ1-4	.	TGTGCCAGCGGGGAGTCTTACAATGAAAAACTGTTTTTT	CASGESYNEKLFF
TRBV9	.	TRBJ2-1	.	TGTGCCAGCAGCCCCCGTGCGGGAACACACAATGAGCAGTTCTTC	CASSPRAGTHNEQFF
TRBV27	.	TRBJ2-5	.	TGTGCCAGCAGTTTATGGGCGGCCGCCCAAGAGACCCAGTACTTC	CASSLWAAAQETQYF
TRBV5-6	.	TRBJ1-1	.	TGTGCCAGCAGCTTGGGCGCTGAAGCTTTCTTT	CASSLGAEAFF
TRBV28	.	TRBJ2-2	.	TGTGCCAGCAGTTTTAGCGTCACCGGGGAGCTGTTTTTT	CASSFSVTGELFF
TRBV6-6	.	TRBJ1-1	.	TGTGCCAGCAGAGCCCGGGGGGAGGGGACTGAAGCTTTCTTT	CASRARGEGTEAFF
TRBV2	.	TRBJ2-1	TRBD2	TGTGCCAGCACTCCCCTAGCGGGCGTTTACAATGAGCAGTTCTTC	CASTPLAGVYNEQFF
TRBV7-2	.	TRBJ2-7	.	TGTGCCAGCAGCTCCCGCGCGGAGTACGAGCAGTACTTC	CASSSRAEYEQYF
TRBV4-3	.	TRBJ1-2	.	TGCGCCAGCAGCCAAGAGCGCGGCTATGGCTACACCTTC	CASSQERGYGYTF
TRBV5-5	.	TRBJ2-7	.	TGTGCCAGCAGCTTGTGGCAGAACCTAAACTACGAGCAGTACTTC	CASSLWQNLNYEQYF
TRBV20-1	.	TRBJ1-5	.	TGCAGTGCTAGTCTATCCGGCAGGTCCAGACGGGGCAATCAGCCCCAGCATTTT	CSASLSGRSRRGNQPQHF
TRBV29-1	.	TRBJ1-2	.	TGCAGCGTTGCGGGCTCTTATGGCTACACCTTC	CSVAGSYGYTF
TRBV4-2	.	TRBJ1-2	TRBD1	TGTGCCAGCAGCCAAGATGGGGGACAGGGTGTATACTATGGCTACACCTTC	CASSQDGGQGVYYGYTF
TRBV30	medium-sized	TRBJ1-4	.	TGTGCCTGGAGTGTATGGGCAGAAAATGAAAAACTGTTTTTT	CAWSVWAENEKLFF
TRBV28	.	TRBJ2-7	TRBD2	TGTGCCAGCAGCTTCACCATTGGGGCTAGCGGGGTTTACGAGCAGTACTTC	CASSFTIGASGVYEQYF
TRBV7-8	.	TRBJ1-3	.	TGTGCCAGCAGCCTGGACATTAGTGGAAACACCATATATTTT	CASSLDISGNTIYF
TRBV14	.	TRBJ1-5	.	TGTGCCAGCAGCCAATTTGGGCAGCCCCAGCATTTT	CASSQFGQPQHF
TRBV27	.	TRBJ2-1	TRBD2	TGTGCCAGCAGCTTTGGACTAGCGGGAGATCATGAGCAGTTCTTC	CASSFGLAGDHEQFF
TRBV7-9	.	TRBJ1-1	.	TGTGCCAGCAGCTTACAAATGAACACTGAAGCTTTCTTT	CASSLQMNTEAFF
TRBV10-3	.	TRBJ2-7	TRBD1	TGTGCCATCAGTGTTACGACAGGGGGCTCGTACGAGCAGTACTTC	CAISVTTGGSYEQYF
TRBV5-4	.	TRBJ1-1	.	TGTGCCGATGGGGCAGGGGTCACGAACACTGAAGCTTTCTTT	CADGAGVTNTEAFF
TRBV18	once	TRBJ2-2	.	TGTGCCAGCTCACCCGGGTCCGGCACCGGGGAGCTGTTTTTT	CASSPGSGTGELFF
TRBV5-4	.	TRBJ2-5	TRBD1	TGTGCCAGCAGCCCAGGACAGGGGGGCCAAGAGACCCAGTACTTC	CASSPGQGGQETQYF
TRBV7-2	.	TRBJ2-5	TRBD1	TGTGCCAGCAGCTTACAATCCGGGACAGGGGCCTTGGAGACCCAGTACTTC	CASSLQSGTGALETQYF
TRBV28	.	TRBJ2-7	.	TGTGCCAGCAGTTTTCGGGGGGCTCTAGGCGAGCAGTACTTC	CASSFRGALGEQYF
TRBV28	.	TRBJ1-2	.	TGTGCCAGCAGTTTAAATCTGGGCAGGGCGAACTATGGCTACACCTTC	CASSLNLGRANYGYTF
TRBV7-3	.	TRBJ2-2	TRBD2	TGTGCCAGCAGCTTAACGGGAGGGGCTGTCACCGGGGAGCTGTTTTTT	CASSLTGGAVTGELFF
TRBV28	.	TRBJ1-5	TRBD1	TGTGCCAGCAGTATACAGGGGGATCAGCCCCAGCATTTT	CASSIQGDQPQHF
TRBV10-3	.	TRBJ1-6	TRBD1	TGTGCCATCAGGGACAGGGACTCACCCCTCCACTTT	CAIRDRDSPLHF
TRBV18	.	TRBJ2-7	.	TGTGCCAGCTCACCGGCTGAAAGCTCCTACGAGCAGTACTTC	CASSPAESSYEQYF
TRBV20-1	.	TRBJ1-2	.	TGCAGTGCTAGTTCGACAGCCCTTGGAGGCTACACCTTC	CSASSTALGGYTF
TRBV5-6	once	TRBJ1-6	.	TGTGCCAGCCTTAGGAGCTCCTATAATTCACCCCTCCACTTT	CASLRSSYNSPLHF
TRBV19	.	TRBJ1-1	TRBD1	TGTGCCAGTAGTAAACAACAGGGGGGGAACACTGAAGCTTTCTTT	CASSKQQGGNTEAFF
TRBV19	.	TRBJ1-4	TRBD1	TGTGCCAGTAGTATAGGCCCCCTGGGACAGGGGATTGAAAAACTGTTTTTT	CASSIGPLGQGIEKLFF
TRBV7-3	.	TRBJ1-2	.	TGTGCCAGCAGCTCTTCAGGGGAGGTCTATGGCTACACCTTC	CASSSSGEVYGYTF
TRBV6-5	.	TRBJ1-1	.	TGTGCCAGCAGTTACTGGCAGGGGACTTTGGACACTGAAGCTTTCTTT	CASSYWQGTLDTEAFF
TRBV19	.	TRBJ1-4	.	TGTGCCAGTAGTATTCAAGGGGAGGAAAAACTGTTTTTT	CASSIQGEEKLFF
TRBV27	.	TRBJ1-2	.	TGTGCCAGCAGTTCATCGGCCAGGGGAGTAGATGGCTACACCTTC	CASSSSARGVDGYTF
TRBV6-2/TRBV6-3	.	TRBJ2-5	TRBD2	TGTGCCAGCAGTTACTCTGCCGGGGGGGTTCAAGAGACCCAGTACTTC	CASSYSAGGVQETQYF
TRBV2	.	TRBJ1-1	.	TGTGCCAGCAGTGAATATGGATTTGAAGCTTTCTTT	CASSEYGFEAFF
TRBV5-8	.	TRBJ2-3	.	TGTGCCAGCAGCCGGAAATCCGGTACGCAGTATTTT	CASSRKSGTQYF
TRBV18	.	TRBJ1-1	TRBD1	TGTGCCAGCTCACCGAGAACAGGGGGAGATGAAGCTTTCTTT	CASSPRTGGDEAFF
TRBV5-1	few	TRBJ1-2	.	TGCGCCAGCAGCTTGGAAACAGGGAGACCCTATGGCTACACCTTC	CASSLETGRPYGYTF
TRBV6-5	.	TRBJ2-5	.	TGTGCCAGCAATCTAGGAGAGACCCAGTACTTC	CASNLGETQYF
TRBV7-3	.	TRBJ2-1	.	TGTGCCAGCAGCCCCATCGACAGCAATGAGCAGTTCTTC	CASSPIDSNEQFF
TRBV5-4	.	TRBJ1-4	.	TGTGCCAGCAGCGAAGGATCAATGGGAAAACTGTTTTTT	CASSEGSMGKLFF
TRBV30	once	TRBJ1-2	.	TGTGCCTGGAGCGTATTCTATGGCTACACCTTC	CAWSVFYGYTF
TRBV7-3	.	TRBJ2-5	.	TGTGCCAGCAGCTTAAATGGGGAGACCCAGTACTTC	CASSLNGETQYF
TRBV4-3	.	TRBJ2-7	.	TGCGCCAGCAGCCAAGATTTCGGCCAGGGAAAGTCCGAGCAGTACTTC	CASSQDFGQGKSEQYF
TRBV9	.	TRBJ1-4	.	TGTGCCAGCAGTGAAGGGACGGTTGCAACTAATGAAAAACTGTTTTTT	CASSEGTVATNEKLFF
TRBV11-2	.	TRBJ1-1	.	TGTGCCAGCAGCTTAGTCACACGGACTGAAGCTTTCTTT	CASSLVTRTEAFF
TRBV19	few	TRBJ2-1	TRBD1	TGTGCCAGTAGTATAGGACGGGACAGGGTTTTCGGCGAGCAGTTCTTC	CASSIGRDRVFGEQFF
TRBV5-1	.	TRBJ1-4	TRBD1	TGCGCCAGCAGCCCCGGGACAGGGGGCTATGGAACTAATGAAAAACTGTTTTTT	CASSPGTGGYGTNEKLFF
TRBV27	.	TRBJ2-2	.	TGTGCCAGCAGTGTAGTAGCAACGGGGGCCGGGGAGCTGTTTTTT	CASSVVATGAGELFF
TRBV27	.	TRBJ1-1	TRBD1	TGTGCCAGCAGTTGGGACAGGGGGAACACTGAAGCTTTCTTT	CASSWDRGNTEAFF
TRBV7-9	.	TRBJ2-7	.	TGTGCCAGCAGCTGGAGACAGCGAGGGTCCGAGCAGTACTTC	CASSWRQRGSEQYF
TRBV6-4	.	TRBJ2-2	.	TGTGCCAGCAGTGACTCGACCTGGGGCGGGGAGCTGTTTTTT	CASSDSTWGGELFF
TRBV28	.	TRBJ1-4	.	TGTGCCAGCAGTTTAGGACAGTACCATAATGAAAAACTGTTTTTT	CASSLGQYHNEKLFF
TRBV28	.	TRBJ1-5	.	TGTGCCAGCAGTTTTTTCGGTACAGCAAATCAGCCCCAGCATTTT	CASSFFGTANQPQHF